The next 8 T cell receptor beta chains were all read from a single sample in a study of blood T cell repertoires in COVID-19. Produced via immunoSEQ multiplex PCR; TCRdb's table is partial and in-frame only. The sample lists approximately 200,000 clones, roughly 88% seen once, with roughly 3% in the top ten. The material sequenced was peripheral blood. These TCRs come from a man in his fifties or sixties with acute or convalescent COVID-19.

This chain uses TRBV19 with TRBJ1-1; D is ambiguous. The ends were cut back, 10 bases at V and 0 bases at J, with 9 bases in the middle. The CDR3 has 12 residues. Germline-derived CDR1 and CDR2 are LNHDA and SQIVND (reference sequence). The CDR3, as DNA: TGTGCCACAGGCCGCATGAACACTGAAGCTTTCTTT. Residues: CATGRMNTEAFF.

The V gene is TRBV9, the J gene TRBJ1-3, with TRBD1 as a possible D gene (5 bases). Germline CDR1 reads SGDLS; CDR2 reads YYNGEE. The V end lost 5 bases, the J end lost 0 bases, and 18 bases lay between the germline ends. CDR3 size: 17 residues. DNA of the CDR3: TGTGCCAGCAGTCGGACCCTAACAGACAGCTCTGGAAACACCATATATTTT. This sequence encodes CASSRTLTDSSGNTIYF.

The rearrangement uses TRBV5-1 and TRBJ2-3, with 7 bases lining up with TRBD1. CDR1 and CDR2 from the germline V gene are SGHRS and YFSETQ. The CDR3 has 15 residues. Trimming cost V 6 bases and J 2 bases; bases outside gene matches: 9. CDR3 bases: TGCGCCAGCAAAAATTCGGGACAGTTCACAGATACGCAGTATTTT. Translation gives CASKNSGQFTDTQYF.

The gene calls are TRBV12-3 or TRBV12-4 and TRBJ2-1; D not resolved. V was cut by 4 bases and J by 8 bases, with 6 bases left in between. CDR3 length: 11 amino acids. The CDR3 here is CASSSVYEQFF. The DNA of the CDR3 is TGTGCCAGCAGTTCAGTCTATGAGCAGTTCTTC.

V usage is TRBV9 and J usage is TRBJ2-1; D is perhaps TRBD2 (5 bases). The CDR3 is 15 residues long. Trimming took 0 bases from V and 0 from J, leaving 7 bases between them. Per germline, CDR1 SGDLS and CDR2 YYNGEE. CDR3 sequence reads: CASSVAAGSYNEQFF. CDR3 in DNA: TGTGCCAGCAGCGTAGCGGCGGGCTCCTACAATGAGCAGTTCTTC.

This clone was picked up a small number of times. J is TRBJ1-2 and V is TRBV4-1, with D possibly TRBD1 on 5 matching bases. CDR1 MGHRA and CDR2 YSYEKL come from the germline V gene. The CDR3 spans 14 residues. V was cut by 1 base and J by 5 bases, with 11 bases left in between. As DNA, the CDR3 is TGCGCCAGCAGCCAAGGGGGCAGGGAATATGGCTACACCTTC. Protein sequence: CASSQGGREYGYTF.

This chain uses TRBV21-1 with TRBJ2-7; the D call of TRBD1 is as the table states it, not checked on the DNA. TRBV21-1 is shown as a pseudogene. The CDR3 sequence is 14 residues long. The CDR3 bases are TGTGCCAGCGGAGGACAGGCGAGCTCCTACGAGCAGTACTTC. Encoded protein: CASGGQASSYEQYF.

This clone was detected a few times. The gene calls are TRBV19 and TRBJ2-1; a possible D gene is TRBD2 (6 bases). CDR1 LNHDA and CDR2 SQIVND come from the germline V gene (reference sequence). Trimming removed 6 bases from V and 3 bases from J, with 15 bases in between. The CDR3 has 15 amino acids. The CDR3, as DNA: TGTGCCAGTAGGAACCTAGCGAGGGGCTACAATGAGCAGTTCTTC. Translated: CASRNLARGYNEQFF. Using reference TRBV19 and TRBJ2-1 for the parts outside the CDR3, the full variable domain is DGGITQSPKYLFRKEGQNVTLSCEQNLNHDAMYWYRQDPGQGLRLIYYSQIVNDFQKGDIAEGYSVSREKKESFPLTVTSAQKNPTAFYLCASRNLARGYNEQFFGPGTRLTVL.